What follows is one T cell receptor beta chain and its context. The sample comes from a study of blood T cell repertoires in COVID-19. Study summary: Researchers got acute and convalescent COVID-19 samples from the United States, Italy and Spain. PBMCs, B-cell-depleted T cells, or T cells were the source of the cDNA or gDNA that made up the material.

CDR1 LGHDT and CDR2 YNNKEL come from the germline V gene (reference sequence). The CDR3 has 12 amino acids. Trimming shortened V by 1 base and J by 8 bases, and 8 bases separated the two germline ends. Which cohort a participant joined came from the clinical history participants gave. Original processing methods: From reference gene primer amplification, estimates of nucleated cell counts were derived. TCRdb's copy holds only in-frame clones and misses some; the assay was immunoSEQ multiplex PCR. That table furnishes V, J and clone size, whereas the DNA furnished D and trimming. The table records about 250,000 clones, around 89% of them present only once.

The rearrangement uses TRBV3-1 (or the pseudogene TRBV3-2) and TRBJ1-2; the D is unclear. The sequence came from a man aged 40-55 years who had recovered from COVID-19. The sequencing input was PBMCs or T cells enriched from blood (not recorded which). The DNA of the CDR3 is TGTGCCAGCAGCCAAGGAATCAGGGGCTACACCTTC. It yields the protein CASSQGIRGYTF.